This T cell receptor beta chain was observed in a study of T cell responses to AZD1222 COVID-19 vaccine. Study-level information: Pooled together were second doses at about 4 or about 12 weeks. General study findings and limits: The span of vaccine-associated CD4 TCRs extended across spike, with dominance at 160-218 and 743-854. Donors in the cohort were predominantly white British and more often female, and clonal diversity was possibly underestimated.

The protocol was immunoSEQ multiplex PCR, while the TCRdb copy is restricted to in-frame clones and leaves out a portion. Seen here are 110,000 to 150,000 clones, under 95% observed once, and the top ten hold about 3%. Worth noting for this clone: Its antigen is undetermined.

Trimming took 1 base from V and 4 from J, leaving 8 bases between them. Germline CDR1 is SGDLS and CDR2 is YYNGEE. The CDR3 sequence is 13 residues long. This sample comprised peripheral blood, obtained on day 0 of AZD1222 vaccination. This receptor was taken from an adult in good health. V usage is TRBV9 and J usage is TRBJ1-2; no firm D call. This chain's CDR3 is CASSVRGGYGYTF. Here the CDR3 DNA reads TGTGCCAGCAGCGTACGCGGCGGCTATGGCTACACCTTC. Full variable domain (rest looked up from reference TRBV9 and TRBJ1-2): DSGVTQTPKHLITATGQRVTLRCSPRSGDLSVYWYQQSLDQGLQFLIQYYNGEERAKGNILERFSAQQFPDLHSELNLSSLELGDSALYFCASSVRGGYGYTFGSGTRLTVV.